The T cell receptor (beta chain) described here comes from a study of shared clonotypes between healthy human individuals. CDR1 SGHVS and CDR2 FQNEAQ come from the germline V gene. CDR3 size: 15 residues. V lost 8 bases, J lost 7 bases, and 21 bases lay in between. Some clones are missing from TCRdb's copy, which holds only in-frame ones; the method was immunoSEQ multiplex PCR. The table has roughly 2.5 million clones, about 92% seen once; the top ten hold 0.14%. The sample was naive CD4+ T cells sorted from blood. Noted subset: CD45RA+ positively selected. The receptor's source is a man between 18 and 29 years old in good health. The chain uses TRBV7-8 and TRBJ1-5; D is possibly TRBD1 (5 bases). The CDR3 loop is CASGAGHLEIQPQHF. The DNA for the CDR3 is TGTGCCAGCGGGGCAGGCCACCTAGAGATCCAGCCCCAGCATTTT.